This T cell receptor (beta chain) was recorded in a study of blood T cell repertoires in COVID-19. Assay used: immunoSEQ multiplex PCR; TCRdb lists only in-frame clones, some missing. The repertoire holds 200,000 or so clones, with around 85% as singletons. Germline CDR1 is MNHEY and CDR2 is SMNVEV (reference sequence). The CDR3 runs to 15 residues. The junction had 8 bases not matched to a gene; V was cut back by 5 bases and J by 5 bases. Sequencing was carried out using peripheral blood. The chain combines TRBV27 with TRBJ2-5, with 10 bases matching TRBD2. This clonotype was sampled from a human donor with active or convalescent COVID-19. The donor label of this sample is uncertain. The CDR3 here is CASSLKRGGLETQYF. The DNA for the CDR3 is TGTGCCAGCAGTCTCAAGCGGGGGGGCCTTGAGACCCAGTACTTC.